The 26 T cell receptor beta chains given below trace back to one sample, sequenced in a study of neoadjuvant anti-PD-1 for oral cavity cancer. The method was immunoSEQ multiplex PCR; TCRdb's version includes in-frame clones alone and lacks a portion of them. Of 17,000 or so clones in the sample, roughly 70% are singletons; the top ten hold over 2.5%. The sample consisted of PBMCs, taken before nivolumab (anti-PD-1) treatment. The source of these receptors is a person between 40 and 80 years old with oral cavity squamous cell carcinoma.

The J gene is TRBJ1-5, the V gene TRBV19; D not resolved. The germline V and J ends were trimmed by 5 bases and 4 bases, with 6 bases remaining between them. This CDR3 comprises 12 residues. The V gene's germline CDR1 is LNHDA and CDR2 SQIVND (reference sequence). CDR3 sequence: CASSQNNQPQHF. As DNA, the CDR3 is TGTGCCAGTAGTCAGAATAATCAGCCCCAGCATTTT.

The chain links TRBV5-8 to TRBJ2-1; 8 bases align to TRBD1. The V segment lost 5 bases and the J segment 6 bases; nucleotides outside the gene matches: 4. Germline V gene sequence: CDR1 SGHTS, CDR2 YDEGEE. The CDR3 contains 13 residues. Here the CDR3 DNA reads TGTGCCAGCAGACAAACAGGGGGCAATGAGCAGTTCTTC. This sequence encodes CASRQTGGNEQFF.

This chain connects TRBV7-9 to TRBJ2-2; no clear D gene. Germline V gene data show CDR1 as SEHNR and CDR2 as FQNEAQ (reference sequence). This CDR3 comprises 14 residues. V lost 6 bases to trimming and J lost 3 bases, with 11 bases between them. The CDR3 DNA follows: TGTGCCAGCAGTGCTGACACGTACACCGGGGAGCTGTTTTTT. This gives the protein CASSADTYTGELFF.

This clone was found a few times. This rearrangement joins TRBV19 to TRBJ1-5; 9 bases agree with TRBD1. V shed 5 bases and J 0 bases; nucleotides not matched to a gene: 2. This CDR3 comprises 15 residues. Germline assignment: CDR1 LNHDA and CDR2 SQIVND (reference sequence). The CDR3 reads CASSGTGLSNQPQHF. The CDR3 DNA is TGTGCCAGTAGTGGGACAGGGCTTAGCAATCAGCCCCAGCATTTT.

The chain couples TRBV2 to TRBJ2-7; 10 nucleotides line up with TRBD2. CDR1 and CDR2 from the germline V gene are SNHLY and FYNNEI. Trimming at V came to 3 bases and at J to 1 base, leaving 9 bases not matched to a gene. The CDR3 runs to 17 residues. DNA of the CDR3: TGTGCCAGCAGTGATCGGGCTAGCGGGAGTGCTTCCTACGAGCAGTACTTC. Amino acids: CASSDRASGSASYEQYF. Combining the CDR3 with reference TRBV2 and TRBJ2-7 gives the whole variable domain EPEVTQTPSHQVTQMGQEVILRCVPISNHLYFYWYRQILGQKVEFLVSFYNNEISEKSEIFDDQFSVERPDGSNFTLKIRSTKLEDSAMYFCASSDRASGSASYEQYFGPGTRLTVT.

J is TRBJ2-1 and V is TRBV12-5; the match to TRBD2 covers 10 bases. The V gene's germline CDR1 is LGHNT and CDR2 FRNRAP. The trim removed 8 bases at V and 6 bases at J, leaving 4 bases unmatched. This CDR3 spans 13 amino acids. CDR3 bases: TGTGCTAGTACTAGCGGGGCACTCAATGAGCAGTTCTTC. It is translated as CASTSGALNEQFF. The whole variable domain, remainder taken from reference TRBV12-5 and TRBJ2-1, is DARVTQTPRHKVTEMGQEVTMRCQPILGHNTVFWYRQTMMQGLELLAYFRNRAPLDDSGMPKDRFSAEMPDATLATLKIQPSEPRDSAVYFCASTSGALNEQFFGPGTRLTVL.

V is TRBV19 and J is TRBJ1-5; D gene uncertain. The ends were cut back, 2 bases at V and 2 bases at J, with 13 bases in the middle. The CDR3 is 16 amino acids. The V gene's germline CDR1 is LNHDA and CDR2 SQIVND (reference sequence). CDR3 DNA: TGTGCCAGTAGTATAATGGTGGGAAAGGGCAATCAGCCCCAGCATTTT. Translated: CASSIMVGKGNQPQHF.

This CDR3 reads CASKTQGQPQHF. DNA for the CDR3: TGTGCCAGCAAGACTCAAGGGCAGCCCCAGCATTTT. V and J are TRBV6-6 and TRBJ1-5; D uncertain. Germline CDR1 and CDR2: MNHNY and SVGAGI (reference sequence). V lost 7 bases and J lost 7, with 11 bases in between. The CDR3 contains 12 residues.

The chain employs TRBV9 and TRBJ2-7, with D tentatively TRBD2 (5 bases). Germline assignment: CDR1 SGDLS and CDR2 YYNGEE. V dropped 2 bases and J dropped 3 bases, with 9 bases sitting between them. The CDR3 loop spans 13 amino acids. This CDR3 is CASSVLSGYEQYF. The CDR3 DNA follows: TGTGCCAGCAGCGTCTTAAGCGGCTACGAGCAGTACTTC.

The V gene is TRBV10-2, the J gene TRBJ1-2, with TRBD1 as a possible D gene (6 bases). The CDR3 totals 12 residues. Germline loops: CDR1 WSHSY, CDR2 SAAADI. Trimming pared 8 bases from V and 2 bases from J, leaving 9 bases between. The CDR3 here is CASATGNYGYTF. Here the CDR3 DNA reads TGCGCCAGCGCTACAGGGAACTATGGCTACACCTTC.

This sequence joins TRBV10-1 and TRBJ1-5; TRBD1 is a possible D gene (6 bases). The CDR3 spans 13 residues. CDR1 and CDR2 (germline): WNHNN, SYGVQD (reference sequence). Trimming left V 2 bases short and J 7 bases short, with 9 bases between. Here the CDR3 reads CASSEEGEQPQHF. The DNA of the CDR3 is TGCGCCAGCAGTGAGGAGGGGGAACAGCCCCAGCATTTT.

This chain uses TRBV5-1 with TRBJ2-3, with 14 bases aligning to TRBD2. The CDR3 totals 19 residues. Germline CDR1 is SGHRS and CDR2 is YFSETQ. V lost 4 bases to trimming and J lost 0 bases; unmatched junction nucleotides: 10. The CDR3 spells CASSRGLAGGGPSTDTQYF. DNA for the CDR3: TGCGCCAGCAGCCGCGGACTAGCGGGAGGAGGCCCTAGCACAGATACGCAGTATTTT.

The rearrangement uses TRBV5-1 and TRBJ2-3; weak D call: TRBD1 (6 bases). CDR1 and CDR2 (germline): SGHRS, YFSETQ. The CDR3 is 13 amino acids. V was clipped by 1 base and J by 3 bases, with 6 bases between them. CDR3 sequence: CASSLQGTDTQYF. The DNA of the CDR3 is TGCGCCAGCAGCTTGCAGGGGACAGATACGCAGTATTTT.

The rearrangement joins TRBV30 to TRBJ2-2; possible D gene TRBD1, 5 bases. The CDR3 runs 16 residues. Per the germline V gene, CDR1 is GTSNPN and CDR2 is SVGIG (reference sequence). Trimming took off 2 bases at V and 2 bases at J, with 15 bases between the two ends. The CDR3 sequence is CAWSPARQSNTGELFF. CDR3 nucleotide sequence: TGTGCCTGGAGTCCCGCTCGACAGTCTAACACCGGGGAGCTGTTTTTT.

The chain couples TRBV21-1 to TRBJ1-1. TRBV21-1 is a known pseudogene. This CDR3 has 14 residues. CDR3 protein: CASTELGSFGGAFF. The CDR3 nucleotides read TGTGCCAGCACCGAACTGGGATCGTTTGGTGGAGCTTTCTTT.

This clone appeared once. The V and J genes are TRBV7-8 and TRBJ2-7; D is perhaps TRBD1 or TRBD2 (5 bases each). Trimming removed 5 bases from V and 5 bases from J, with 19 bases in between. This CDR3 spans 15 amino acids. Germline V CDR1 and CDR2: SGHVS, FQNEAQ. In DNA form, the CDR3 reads TGTGCCAGCAGCCCCGAGGTGGGCAGGGACCACGAGCAGTACTTC. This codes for CASSPEVGRDHEQYF.

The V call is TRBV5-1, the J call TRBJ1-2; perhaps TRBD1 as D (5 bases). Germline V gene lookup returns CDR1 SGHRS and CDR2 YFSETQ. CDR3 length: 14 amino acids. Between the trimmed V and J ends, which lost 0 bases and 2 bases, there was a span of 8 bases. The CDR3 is CASSLAGLNYGYTF. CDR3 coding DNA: TGCGCCAGCAGCTTGGCAGGGTTAAACTATGGCTACACCTTC.

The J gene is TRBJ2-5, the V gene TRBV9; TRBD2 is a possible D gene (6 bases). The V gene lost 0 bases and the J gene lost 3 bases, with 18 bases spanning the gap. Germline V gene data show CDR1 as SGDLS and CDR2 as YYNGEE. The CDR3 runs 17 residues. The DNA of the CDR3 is TGTGCCAGCAGCGTAGAGGGTAGCGGTCGTTTTGAAGAGACCCAGTACTTC. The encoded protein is CASSVEGSGRFEETQYF.

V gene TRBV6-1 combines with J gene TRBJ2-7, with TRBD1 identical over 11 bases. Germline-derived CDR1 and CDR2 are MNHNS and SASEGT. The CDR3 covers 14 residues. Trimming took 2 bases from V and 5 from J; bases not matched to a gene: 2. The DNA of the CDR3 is TGTGCCAGCAGTGAAAGGACAGGGGGCGACGAGCAGTACTTC. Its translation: CASSERTGGDEQYF.

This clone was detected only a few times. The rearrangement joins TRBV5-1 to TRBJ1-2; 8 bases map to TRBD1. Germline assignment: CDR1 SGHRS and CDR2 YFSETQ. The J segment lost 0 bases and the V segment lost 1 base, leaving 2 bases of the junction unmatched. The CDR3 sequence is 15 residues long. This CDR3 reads CASSLTGGANYGYTF. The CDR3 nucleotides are TGCGCCAGCAGCTTGACAGGGGGGGCTAACTATGGCTACACCTTC.

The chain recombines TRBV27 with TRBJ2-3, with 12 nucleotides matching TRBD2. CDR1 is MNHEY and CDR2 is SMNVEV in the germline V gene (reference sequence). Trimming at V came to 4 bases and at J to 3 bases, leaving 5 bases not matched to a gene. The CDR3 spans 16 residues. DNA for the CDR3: TGTGCCAGCAGTTGGGCACTAGCGGGAGGAACAGATACGCAGTATTTT. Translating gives CASSWALAGGTDTQYF.

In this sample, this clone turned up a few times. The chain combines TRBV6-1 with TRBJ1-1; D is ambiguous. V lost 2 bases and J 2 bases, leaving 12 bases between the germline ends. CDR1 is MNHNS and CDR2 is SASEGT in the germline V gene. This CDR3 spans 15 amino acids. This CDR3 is CASSESRALNTEAFF. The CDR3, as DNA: TGTGCCAGCAGTGAAAGCCGGGCCCTTAACACTGAAGCTTTCTTT.

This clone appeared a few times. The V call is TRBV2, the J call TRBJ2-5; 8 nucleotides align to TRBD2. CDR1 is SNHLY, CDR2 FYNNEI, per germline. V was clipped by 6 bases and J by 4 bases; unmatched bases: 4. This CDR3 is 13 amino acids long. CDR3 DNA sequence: TGTGCCAGCAGGGATAGCGGGATAGAGACCCAGTACTTC. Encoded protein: CASRDSGIETQYF. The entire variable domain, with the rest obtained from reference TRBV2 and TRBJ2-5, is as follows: EPEVTQTPSHQVTQMGQEVILRCVPISNHLYFYWYRQILGQKVEFLVSFYNNEISEKSEIFDDQFSVERPDGSNFTLKIRSTKLEDSAMYFCASRDSGIETQYFGPGTRLLVL.

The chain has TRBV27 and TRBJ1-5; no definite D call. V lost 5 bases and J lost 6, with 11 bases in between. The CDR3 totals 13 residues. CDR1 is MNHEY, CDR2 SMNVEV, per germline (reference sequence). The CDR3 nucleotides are TGTGCCAGCAGTGGGTCCGAAGGTCAGCCCCAGCATTTT. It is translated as CASSGSEGQPQHF.

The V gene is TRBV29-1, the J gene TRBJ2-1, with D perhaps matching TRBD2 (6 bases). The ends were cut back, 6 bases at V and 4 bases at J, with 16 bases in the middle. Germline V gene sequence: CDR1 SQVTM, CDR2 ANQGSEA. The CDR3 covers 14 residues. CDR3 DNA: TGCAGCGTCCACGGGTCAGGAGGGTACAATGAGCAGTTCTTC. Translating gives CSVHGSGGYNEQFF.

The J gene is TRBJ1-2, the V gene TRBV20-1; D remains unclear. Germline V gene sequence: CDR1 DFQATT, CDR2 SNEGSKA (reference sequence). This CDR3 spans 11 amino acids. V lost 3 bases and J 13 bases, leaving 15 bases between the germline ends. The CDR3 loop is CSASRGDVGTF. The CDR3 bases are TGCAGTGCTAGTCGCGGGGATGTGGGCACCTTC.